The source of this T cell receptor beta chain is a study of molecular identifiers for immune sequencing clone quantification. The V and J ends lost 1 base and 14 bases respectively, with 9 bases between them. This CDR3 spans 12 amino acids. Per germline, CDR1 SEHNR and CDR2 FQNEAQ (reference sequence). This clonotype came up many times. Each CDR3 protein gets one entry after TCRdb re-called the PCR reads with MiXCR. The table has more than 450,000 distinct CDR3 sequences, roughly 23% seen once; the top ten hold 0.7% to 1%. The chain couples TRBV7-9 to TRBJ1-6; D is uncertain. The clonotype was recovered from a human donor in good health. Some libraries in this study had Jurkat cell RNA spiked in. The sample taken for sequencing was naive CD8+ T cells from blood, with Jurkat cell RNA spiked in. Subset specified: FACS-sorted CD8+CD4-CCR7+CD45RA+ naive T cells. CDR3 residues: CASSLEPGTLHF. The DNA for the CDR3 is TGTGCCAGCAGCTTAGAACCTGGAACCCTCCACTTT. Full variable domain (outside the CDR3, taken from reference TRBV7-9 and TRBJ1-6): DTGVSQNPRHKITKRGQNVTFRCDPISEHNRLYWYRQTLGQGPEFLTYFQNEAQLEKSRLLSDRFSAERPKGSFSTLEIQRTEQGDSAMYLCASSLEPGTLHFGNGTRLTVT.